Listed below are T cell receptor beta chains from one sample, sequenced in a study of T cell responses to AZD1222 COVID-19 vaccine. TCRdb keeps only in-frame clones here, not all; method: immunoSEQ multiplex PCR. This table holds about 130,000 clones, less than 95% found once. Sequences were derived from peripheral blood, sampled on day 0 of MenACWY control vaccination. These receptors came from an adult in good health. Each CDR3 is given with its conserved first and last residue. A D gene is named only where the DNA matches it firmly. For some rows the clone size is stated as once, few or many, or as a class when expanded; others skip it.

J gene: TRBJ2-7
clone size: few
D gene: NA
V gene: TRBV5-5
CDR3 protein: CASSLEKRVYEQYF
CDR3 DNA: TGTGCCAGCAGCTTGGAGAAGAGAGTCTACGAGCAGTACTTC

J gene: TRBJ1-5
clone size: NA
D gene: NA
V gene: TRBV5-1
CDR3 protein: CASSLRGSSNQPQHF
CDR3 DNA: TGCGCCAGCAGCTTGCGGGGTTCAAGCAATCAGCCCCAGCATTTT

J gene: TRBJ2-5
clone size: NA
D gene: NA
V gene: TRBV5-1
CDR3 protein: CASSLQETQYF
CDR3 DNA: TGCGCCAGCAGCTTACAAGAGACCCAGTACTTC

J gene: TRBJ2-3
clone size: NA
D gene: TRBD2
V gene: TRBV2
CDR3 protein: CASRLAGDTQYF
CDR3 DNA: TGTGCCAGCAGACTAGCGGGGGATACGCAGTATTTT

J gene: TRBJ1-6
clone size: NA
D gene: NA
V gene: TRBV15
CDR3 protein: CATKGGGATNSPLHF
CDR3 DNA: TGTGCCACCAAGGGGGGAGGGGCGACGAATTCACCCCTCCACTTT

J gene: TRBJ1-1
clone size: few
D gene: NA
V gene: TRBV3-1/TRBV3-2
CDR3 protein: CASSQEWAGMNTEAFF
CDR3 DNA: TGTGCCAGCAGCCAAGAATGGGCGGGGATGAACACTGAAGCTTTCTTT

J gene: TRBJ1-1
clone size: once
D gene: NA
V gene: TRBV6-5
CDR3 protein: CASSYMGGNTEAFF
CDR3 DNA: TGTGCCAGCAGTTACATGGGTGGGAACACTGAAGCTTTCTTT

J gene: TRBJ2-7
clone size: NA
D gene: NA
V gene: TRBV6-5
CDR3 protein: CASSLAGKGYEQYF
CDR3 DNA: TGTGCCAGCAGTTTAGCAGGGAAAGGTTACGAGCAGTACTTC

J gene: TRBJ1-1
clone size: NA
D gene: NA
V gene: TRBV5-5
CDR3 protein: CASSLQGGKMNTEAFF
CDR3 DNA: TGTGCCAGCAGCTTGCAGGGAGGGAAAATGAACACTGAAGCTTTCTTT

J gene: TRBJ1-3
clone size: NA
D gene: NA
V gene: TRBV7-9
CDR3 protein: CASSLGAGQYSGNTIYF
CDR3 DNA: TGTGCCAGCAGCTTAGGGGCCGGACAGTACTCTGGAAACACCATATATTTT

J gene: TRBJ2-5
clone size: NA
D gene: TRBD1
V gene: TRBV3-1/TRBV3-2
CDR3 protein: CASSQGVGQGRETQYF
CDR3 DNA: TGTGCCAGCAGCCAGGGCGTCGGACAGGGGAGGGAGACCCAGTACTTC

J gene: TRBJ2-7
clone size: NA
D gene: NA
V gene: TRBV5-4
CDR3 protein: CASTVPEGEQYF
CDR3 DNA: TGTGCCAGCACCGTGCCTGAGGGCGAGCAGTACTTC

J gene: TRBJ2-1
clone size: NA
D gene: TRBD2
V gene: TRBV7-3
CDR3 protein: CASSLTLAGVNEQFF
CDR3 DNA: TGTGCCAGCAGTTTAACCCTAGCGGGAGTCAATGAGCAGTTCTTC

J gene: TRBJ1-1
clone size: few
D gene: TRBD1
V gene: TRBV5-4
CDR3 protein: CASSLAGRQGVNTEAFF
CDR3 DNA: TGTGCCAGCAGCTTGGCCGGCCGACAGGGGGTGAACACTGAAGCTTTCTTT

J gene: TRBJ1-2
clone size: NA
D gene: NA
V gene: TRBV4-3
CDR3 protein: CASSQDGGAVGYTF
CDR3 DNA: TGCGCCAGCAGCCAAGACGGGGGGGCAGTTGGCTACACCTTC

J gene: TRBJ2-7
clone size: NA
D gene: NA
V gene: TRBV4-2
CDR3 protein: CASSQSASGVFYEQYF
CDR3 DNA: TGTGCCAGCAGCCAATCGGCGTCGGGCGTCTTTTACGAGCAGTACTTC

J gene: TRBJ1-4
clone size: NA
D gene: NA
V gene: TRBV7-9
CDR3 protein: CASSSPRAYREKLFF
CDR3 DNA: TGTGCCAGCAGCTCCCCTAGAGCATATCGAGAAAAACTGTTTTTT

J gene: TRBJ2-1
clone size: once
D gene: NA
V gene: TRBV12-5
CDR3 protein: CASGLGARYNEQFF
CDR3 DNA: TGTGCTAGTGGTTTGGGAGCTAGGTACAATGAGCAGTTCTTC

J gene: TRBJ2-5
clone size: NA
D gene: TRBD2
V gene: TRBV24-1
CDR3 protein: CATSDLTASGETQYF
CDR3 DNA: TGTGCCACCAGTGATCTCACAGCTAGCGGAGAGACCCAGTACTTC

J gene: TRBJ2-1
clone size: NA
D gene: NA
V gene: TRBV14
CDR3 protein: CASSPGLYNEQFF
CDR3 DNA: TGTGCCAGCAGCCCCGGACTGTACAATGAGCAGTTCTTC

J gene: TRBJ1-1
clone size: NA
D gene: NA
V gene: TRBV18
CDR3 protein: CASSPAVGAYTEAFF
CDR3 DNA: TGTGCCAGCTCACCGGCGGTGGGGGCTTACACTGAAGCTTTCTTT

J gene: TRBJ2-3
clone size: NA
D gene: TRBD2
V gene: TRBV18
CDR3 protein: CASSPPGLAGGPYDTQYF
CDR3 DNA: TGTGCCAGCTCACCACCGGGACTAGCGGGGGGGCCTTATGATACGCAGTATTTT

J gene: TRBJ1-1
clone size: NA
D gene: NA
V gene: TRBV7-9
CDR3 protein: CASAPGAFF
CDR3 DNA: TGTGCCAGCGCTCCCGGAGCTTTCTTT

J gene: TRBJ1-6
clone size: NA
D gene: NA
V gene: TRBV2
CDR3 protein: CASSVGRSSYNSPLHF
CDR3 DNA: TGTGCCAGCAGTGTTGGAAGGAGCTCCTATAATTCACCCCTCCACTTT

J gene: TRBJ1-1
clone size: NA
D gene: NA
V gene: TRBV18
CDR3 protein: CASSPQGMNTEAFF
CDR3 DNA: TGTGCCAGCTCACCACAGGGGATGAACACTGAAGCTTTCTTT

J gene: TRBJ2-3
clone size: once
D gene: NA
V gene: TRBV10-3
CDR3 protein: CAIRGGGSSTDTQYF
CDR3 DNA: TGTGCCATCAGGGGAGGGGGTTCTAGCACAGATACGCAGTATTTT

J gene: TRBJ2-4
clone size: NA
D gene: NA
V gene: TRBV2
CDR3 protein: CASSEGGVAKNIQYF
CDR3 DNA: TGTGCCAGCAGTGAAGGCGGTGTAGCCAAAAACATTCAGTACTTC

J gene: TRBJ1-4
clone size: NA
D gene: NA
V gene: TRBV6-5
CDR3 protein: CASSDRRSEKLFF
CDR3 DNA: TGTGCCAGCAGCGACAGGAGGAGCGAAAAACTGTTTTTT

J gene: TRBJ1-3
clone size: NA
D gene: NA
V gene: TRBV28
CDR3 protein: CASRAGSYYSGNTIYF
CDR3 DNA: TGTGCCAGCAGGGCGGGAAGTTATTACTCTGGAAACACCATATATTTT

J gene: TRBJ2-1
clone size: NA
D gene: NA
V gene: TRBV27
CDR3 protein: CASTPGTSTYNEQFF
CDR3 DNA: TGTGCCAGCACTCCCGGGACTTCGACCTACAATGAGCAGTTCTTC

J gene: TRBJ1-5
clone size: NA
D gene: TRBD1
V gene: TRBV27
CDR3 protein: CASSYGTAQPQHF
CDR3 DNA: TGTGCCAGCAGTTATGGGACAGCCCAGCCCCAGCATTTT

J gene: TRBJ2-5
clone size: NA
D gene: NA
V gene: TRBV19
CDR3 protein: CASSRGLQETQYF
CDR3 DNA: TGTGCCAGTAGTAGAGGGCTCCAAGAGACCCAGTACTTC

J gene: TRBJ2-5
clone size: NA
D gene: NA
V gene: TRBV5-8
CDR3 protein: CASSPGLEETQYF
CDR3 DNA: TGTGCCAGCAGCCCTGGTCTTGAAGAGACCCAGTACTTC

J gene: TRBJ2-7
clone size: NA
D gene: TRBD1
V gene: TRBV4-1
CDR3 protein: CASSQVTRDSVYEQYF
CDR3 DNA: TGCGCCAGCAGCCAAGTAACCCGGGACAGCGTCTACGAGCAGTACTTC

J gene: TRBJ2-7
clone size: NA
D gene: TRBD2
V gene: TRBV28
CDR3 protein: CASSRGTSGTYEQYF
CDR3 DNA: TGTGCCAGCAGTCGCGGGACTAGCGGGACCTACGAGCAGTACTTC

J gene: TRBJ1-5
clone size: NA
D gene: TRBD1
V gene: TRBV29-1
CDR3 protein: CSVEDLDRNNQPQHF
CDR3 DNA: TGCAGCGTTGAAGATCTGGACAGGAACAATCAGCCCCAGCATTTT

J gene: TRBJ2-5
clone size: NA
D gene: TRBD1
V gene: TRBV11-2
CDR3 protein: CASSLGDSLIETQYF
CDR3 DNA: TGTGCCAGCAGCCTAGGGGACAGCCTTATAGAGACCCAGTACTTC

J gene: TRBJ1-5
clone size: NA
D gene: NA
V gene: TRBV15
CDR3 protein: CATSESGRGAQPQHF
CDR3 DNA: TGTGCCACCAGCGAGTCAGGCAGGGGCGCACAGCCCCAGCATTTT

J gene: TRBJ1-1
clone size: NA
D gene: TRBD1
V gene: TRBV6-5
CDR3 protein: CASSYSRGQTNTEAFF
CDR3 DNA: TGTGCCAGCAGTTACTCGAGGGGACAGACAAACACTGAAGCTTTCTTT

J gene: TRBJ1-1
clone size: NA
D gene: TRBD1
V gene: TRBV3-1/TRBV3-2
CDR3 protein: CASSRYGQGNTEAFF
CDR3 DNA: TGTGCCAGCAGCCGGTACGGACAGGGGAACACTGAAGCTTTCTTT

J gene: TRBJ2-7
clone size: NA
D gene: NA
V gene: TRBV7-6
CDR3 protein: CASSRDRAYEQYF
CDR3 DNA: TGTGCCAGCAGCCGGGACCGAGCCTACGAGCAGTACTTC

J gene: TRBJ1-1
clone size: NA
D gene: TRBD1
V gene: TRBV6-5
CDR3 protein: CASRRGQGSPLGAFF
CDR3 DNA: TGTGCCAGCAGGAGGGGACAGGGGAGCCCGTTGGGGGCTTTCTTT

J gene: TRBJ2-5
clone size: once
D gene: NA
V gene: TRBV7-9
CDR3 protein: CASSLVFNQETQYF
CDR3 DNA: TGTGCCAGCAGCTTAGTCTTTAACCAAGAGACCCAGTACTTC

J gene: TRBJ2-3
clone size: NA
D gene: TRBD2
V gene: TRBV18
CDR3 protein: CASSQPGSREGNTQYF
CDR3 DNA: TGTGCCAGCTCACAGCCCGGGAGTAGGGAGGGGAATACGCAGTATTTT

J gene: TRBJ2-2
clone size: NA
D gene: NA
V gene: TRBV7-9
CDR3 protein: CASSLLNPGELFF
CDR3 DNA: TGTGCCAGCAGCTTACTGAACCCCGGGGAGCTGTTTTTT